This T cell receptor beta chain was identified during a study of T cells in Graves' hyperthyroidism and ophthalmopathy. Study-wide background: Peripheral blood was secured at the point of initial diagnosis, before any treatment.

The CDR3 consists of 14 residues. The junction had 0 bases not matched to a gene; V was cut back by 1 base and J by 7 bases. Germline lookup yields CDR1 SEHNR and CDR2 FQNEAQ (reference sequence). Amplified TCR beta CDR3 regions derived from RNA transcripts. Using the HTBI primer set, a first-round RT-PCR was run on the TCR CDR3. TCRdb passed the multiplex PCR reads through MiXCR, listing each CDR3 protein once. The sample shows 350,000 to 400,000 distinct CDR3 sequences, 15% to 20% of them seen only once. Findings of the study overall: Most clonotypes that expanded in the thyroid above 0.001 also showed up in blood. Onset of ophthalmopathy came a median approximately 6.8 months after the model predicted it.

Many counts were recorded for this clonotype. Its antigen is unidentified. The receptor was derived from a man aged 18 to 30 with Graves' ophthalmopathy. Sequencing was performed on blood. The chain employs TRBV7-9 and TRBJ1-4; TRBD1 agrees at 10 bases. CDR3 region: CASSLGTGGEKLFF. The CDR3 nucleotides are TGTGCCAGCAGCTTAGGGACAGGGGGTGAAAAACTGTTTTTT.